These T cell receptor beta chains were read from a single sample in a study of T cells expressing NK-cell markers. Each CDR3 protein gets one entry in TCRdb, which reprocessed the 5' RACE reads and gives no DNA. This sample contains hundreds of thousands of distinct CDR3 sequences. Sequencing was performed on blood T cells: a sorted CD56 or NKG2C T cell subset, CD4+ or CD8+ T cells, or bulk PBMC T cells (not recorded which). The source of these receptors is a woman aged 18-70 years in good health. CDR3s include the opening cysteine and the closing phenylalanine or tryptophan.

CSALAGRATGELFF	TRBV20-1	TRBJ2-2
CASSPLVAAPLHF	TRBV10-1	TRBJ1-6
CASSHQGESPLHF	TRBV6-2/TRBV6-3	TRBJ1-6
CASSMDGEGTDTQYF	TRBV6-1	TRBJ2-3
CASSSYLGLLEDTQYF	TRBV11-2	TRBJ2-3
CASSQEARGRGTDTQYF	TRBV4-3	TRBJ2-3
CASSLPAGGPGTQYF	TRBV5-1	TRBJ2-5
CATSRDLTGGGVGYTF	TRBV15	TRBJ1-2
CASSLGVGETQYF	TRBV7-3	TRBJ2-5
CSGLAGVKETQYF	TRBV20-1	TRBJ2-5
CASSIDTLKNIQYF	TRBV5-1	TRBJ2-4
CASSPGQVYNSPLHF	TRBV7-8	TRBJ1-6
CASSYGLEKLFF	TRBV12-3/TRBV12-4	TRBJ1-4
CASSLIPPAGTSYGYTF	TRBV7-2	TRBJ1-2
CPEGQGANTQYF	TRBV7-2	TRBJ2-3
CASSLRGGGYGYTF	TRBV28	TRBJ1-2
CASSKRDVISTDTQYF	TRBV13	TRBJ2-3
CASSSGEGHNEQFF	TRBV7-2	TRBJ2-1
CASNTGPQFSYNEQFF	TRBV5-1	TRBJ2-1
CASSLVFNQPQHF	TRBV11-2	TRBJ1-5
CASSQEPSGGYNEQFF	TRBV4-3	TRBJ2-1
CASSLMGDRDNYGYTF	TRBV5-1	TRBJ1-2
CASSGSIRDTQYF	TRBV9	TRBJ2-3
CASSQDPPQGRHTDTQYF	TRBV4-3	TRBJ2-3
CASSSLTSGGPDTQYF	TRBV7-2	TRBJ2-3
CSVEDSAYNEQFF	TRBV29-1	TRBJ2-1
CASDLGGYEQYF	TRBV2	TRBJ2-7
CASSSTGGGGYTF	TRBV7-3	TRBJ1-2
CASSQEGGKHNEQFF	TRBV4-2	TRBJ2-1
CASSASEVLEAFF	TRBV7-8	TRBJ1-1
CASSLLGVGETQYF	TRBV7-2	TRBJ2-5
CSALSGTNYEQYF	TRBV29-1	TRBJ2-7
CRTANRNNPGQGATNEKLFF	TRBV20-1	TRBJ1-4
CSARAGTTSGSYNEQFF	TRBV20-1	TRBJ2-1
CASSYRRASGSYNEQFF	TRBV6-5	TRBJ2-1
CASTPGTNTNNEQFF	TRBV12-3/TRBV12-4	TRBJ2-1
CSARPSGRISTGELFF	TRBV20-1	TRBJ2-2
CSVGATGAEQYF	TRBV29-1	TRBJ2-7
CASSYSKGGPNGYTF	TRBV6-5	TRBJ1-2
CASSRTGQLQETQYF	TRBV18	TRBJ2-5
CASSHRTSGSGEQFF	TRBV4-3	TRBJ2-1
CASSPDRAEQYF	TRBV11-1	TRBJ2-7
CASSSVRGTDDITSGREQYF	TRBV11-2	TRBJ2-7
CASSLVDEFSEAFF	TRBV5-5	TRBJ1-1
CASRYRGLDEQYF	TRBV27	TRBJ2-7
CATSDQYAYEQYF	TRBV24-1	TRBJ2-7
CASSHEMGGGGNTIYF	TRBV4-2	TRBJ1-3